This entry lists 12 T cell receptor beta chains sequenced from one sample in a study of T cell responses to AZD1222 COVID-19 vaccine. Clones were read by immunoSEQ multiplex PCR, and TCRdb kept only the in-frame ones, dropping some. The sample lists 150,000 to 200,000 clones, around 93% occurring once. This sample comprised peripheral blood, obtained on day 0 of AZD1222 vaccination. The receptors stem from an adult in good health.

The chain carries TRBV30 and TRBJ1-1; unclear D gene. The V end lost 3 bases, the J end lost 1 base, and 6 bases lay between the germline ends. Germline V lookup: CDR1 GTSNPN, CDR2 SVGIG (reference sequence). The CDR3 is 12 amino acids. The CDR3 loop reads CAWRVTNTEAFF. In DNA form, the CDR3 reads TGTGCCTGGAGGGTAACGAACACTGAAGCTTTCTTT. The full variable domain, rest sourced from reference TRBV30 and TRBJ1-1, is SQTIHQWPATLVQPVGSPLSLECTVEGTSNPNLYWYRQAAGRGLQLLFYSVGIGQISSEVPQNLSASRPQDRQFILSSKKLLLSDSGFYLCAWRVTNTEAFFGQGTRLTVV.

In DNA, the CDR3 is TGTGCCAGCAGCTTGGGTCAAACGGCAACAGAGACCCAGTACTTC. Encoded protein: CASSLGQTATETQYF. V gene TRBV11-1 combines with J gene TRBJ2-5; D gene unclear. This CDR3 has 15 residues. Germline V gene data show CDR1 as SGHAT and CDR2 as FQDESV (reference sequence). V dropped 3 bases and J dropped 4 bases, with 15 bases sitting between them.

This chain uses TRBV19 with TRBJ1-1; D remains unclear. The V gene lost 3 bases and the J gene lost 0 bases, with 8 bases spanning the gap. Germline CDR1 and CDR2: LNHDA and SQIVND (reference sequence). The CDR3 is 14 residues long. The CDR3 sequence: CASSMGRMNTEAFF. CDR3 DNA: TGTGCCAGTAGTATGGGCCGGATGAACACTGAAGCTTTCTTT. The full variable domain, its missing parts supplied by reference TRBV19 and TRBJ1-1, is DGGITQSPKYLFRKEGQNVTLSCEQNLNHDAMYWYRQDPGQGLRLIYYSQIVNDFQKGDIAEGYSVSREKKESFPLTVTSAQKNPTAFYLCASSMGRMNTEAFFGQGTRLTVV.

This clone showed up just a few times. The chain is built from TRBV6-6 and TRBJ1-5; no reliable D call. V dropped 2 bases and J dropped 8 bases, with 13 bases sitting between them. In germline, CDR1 is MNHNY, CDR2 SVGAGI (reference sequence). The CDR3 consists of 14 residues. The CDR3 sequence: CASSYGIPGEPQHF. The CDR3 coding sequence is TGTGCCAGCAGTTACGGGATTCCGGGTGAGCCCCAGCATTTT.

The count of this clone is one. This chain uses TRBV30 with TRBJ2-7, with D perhaps matching TRBD2 (5 bases). The CDR3 extends over 14 amino acids. Trimming pared 2 bases from V and 5 bases from J, leaving 16 bases between. Germline CDR1 is GTSNPN and CDR2 is SVGIG (reference sequence). Here the CDR3 DNA reads TGTGCCTGGAGTAGATTAAGGGTCGGGGACGAGCAGTACTTC. Its protein product is CAWSRLRVGDEQYF.

This clone was counted a single time. This rearrangement joins TRBV12-5 to TRBJ1-1; no clear D gene. V gave up 7 bases and J gave up 2 bases, with 14 bases separating them. CDR1 is LGHNT, CDR2 FRNRAP, per germline. CDR3 length: 14 residues. The DNA for the CDR3 is TGTGCTAGTGCCCTCGGGCCTCCTAACACTGAAGCTTTCTTT. As protein: CASALGPPNTEAFF.

The V and J genes are TRBV6-2 or TRBV6-3 and TRBJ1-5, with D perhaps matching TRBD1 (5 bases). The V end was cut by 2 bases, the J end by 3 bases, with 8 bases between. There are 14 residues in the CDR3. Germline assignment: CDR1 MNHEY and CDR2 SVGEGT. The CDR3 DNA follows: TGTGCCAGCAGTTACGGGGGAAACAATCAGCCCCAGCATTTT. This translates into CASSYGGNNQPQHF.

V and J are TRBV27 and TRBJ2-7; tentatively, D is TRBD1 or TRBD2 (5 bases each). CDR3 length equals 15 residues. Germline lookup yields CDR1 MNHEY and CDR2 SMNVEV (reference sequence). The germline V and J ends were trimmed by 7 bases and 3 bases, with 19 bases remaining between them. CDR3 nucleotide sequence: TGTGCCAGCACCCAAGTGGGGACCAAAGGCTACGAGCAGTACTTC. Translating it yields CASTQVGTKGYEQYF.

The chain uses TRBV19 and TRBJ2-7; 7 positions match TRBD2. Germline CDR1 and CDR2: LNHDA and SQIVND (reference sequence). The V gene end was trimmed by 8 bases and the J gene end by 3 bases; junction bases not matched to a gene: 10. The CDR3 covers 14 residues. This CDR3 is CASARAGAIYEQYF. The DNA for the CDR3 is TGTGCCAGTGCCCGGGCGGGAGCGATCTACGAGCAGTACTTC.

The chain joins TRBV6-5 to TRBJ1-6; no reliable D call. Germline CDR1 MNHEY, CDR2 SVGAGI. This CDR3 comprises 13 residues. Trimming pared 6 bases from V and 7 bases from J, leaving 10 bases between. The CDR3 DNA is TGTGCCAGCAGCTTCGACCCCAATTCACCCCTCCACTTT. This encodes CASSFDPNSPLHF.

The rearrangement links TRBV14 to TRBJ2-7; TRBD2 matches at 8 bases. The CDR3 sequence is 16 residues long. Germline V gene sequence: CDR1 SGHDN, CDR2 FVKESK. Germline trimming cut 4 bases from V and 5 bases from J; bases unmatched to any gene: 13. This CDR3 is CASSPLPGLGRDEQYF. The CDR3 DNA follows: TGTGCCAGCAGCCCTCTCCCGGGACTAGGGAGGGACGAGCAGTACTTC.

The chain couples TRBV5-4 to TRBJ2-5; no clear D gene. The V gene's germline CDR1 is SGHNT and CDR2 YYREEE (reference sequence). The CDR3 has 13 residues. The germline V and J ends were trimmed by 4 bases and 0 bases, with 7 bases remaining between them. The chain's CDR3 is CASSPGYQETQYF. Here the CDR3 DNA reads TGTGCCAGCAGCCCCGGATACCAAGAGACCCAGTACTTC.